These 9 T cell receptor beta chains originate from one sample sequenced in a study of CD8+ T cells in alopecia areata. Treatment of the sample: oral pan-JAK inhibitor, 5-10 mg twice daily. Those with alopecia areata gave lesional scalp punch biopsies and peripheral blood. In each case, RNA was isolated and then reverse transcribed into cDNA as the sequencing template. Libraries were prepared by immunoSEQ multiplex PCR; TCRdb keeps only in-frame clonotypes and omits some of them. This sample has around 19,000 clones; 50% to 60% occur once, and the top ten carry roughly 8.2%. The sample in question was skin, obtained at week 4, from a patient treated with tofacitinib. These receptors were taken from a human donor with alopecia areata.

This clone has a handful of counts. The chain is built from TRBV5-4 and TRBJ2-1; the D gene is possibly TRBD2 (6 bases). V lost 1 base and J lost 0, with 11 bases in between. From germline, CDR1 is SGHNT and CDR2 YYREEE (reference sequence). This CDR3 spans 16 amino acids. The CDR3 protein is CASSLRGYGSYNEQFF. The CDR3 DNA follows: TGTGCCAGCAGCTTGCGGGGGTACGGCTCCTACAATGAGCAGTTCTTC. Full variable domain (missing parts from reference TRBV5-4 and TRBJ2-1): ETGVTQSPTHLIKTRGQQVTLRCSSQSGHNTVSWYQQALGQGPQFIFQYYREEENGRGNFPPRFSGLQFPNYSSELNVNALELDDSALYLCASSLRGYGSYNEQFFGPGTRLTVL.

The chain employs TRBV28 and TRBJ2-3; TRBD2 matches at 10 bases. Germline V gene data show CDR1 as MDHEN and CDR2 as SYDVKM. This CDR3 contains 16 residues. J was trimmed by 0 bases and V by 6 bases; bases with no gene match: 6. The CDR3 region is CASSRNSGGSTDTQYF. CDR3 in DNA: TGTGCCAGCAGCCGAAATAGCGGGGGGAGCACAGATACGCAGTATTTT.

The chain has TRBV7-9 and TRBJ1-1; TRBD1 matches 7 bases. The V gene end was trimmed by 5 bases and the J gene end by 4 bases; junction bases not matched to a gene: 7. Germline V gives CDR1 SEHNR, CDR2 FQNEAQ (reference sequence). This CDR3 comprises 14 residues. Here the CDR3 DNA reads TGTGCCAGCAGCACCTCAGGGGGGCGCACTGAAGCTTTCTTT. Protein product: CASSTSGGRTEAFF.

The gene calls are TRBV7-2 and TRBJ1-2; TRBD1 matches 11 bases. J gave up 5 bases and V 5 bases, and 10 bases lay outside the gene matches. Germline CDR1 reads SGHTA; CDR2 reads FQGNSA. The CDR3 has 16 amino acids. Here the CDR3 reads CASSLKRTGGEYGYTF. The CDR3 nucleotides are TGTGCCAGCAGCCTAAAGAGGACAGGGGGCGAGTATGGCTACACCTTC.

In this sample, this clone turned up a few times. The chain uses TRBV7-2 and TRBJ1-2; D remains unclear. Germline assignment: CDR1 SGHTA and CDR2 FQGNSA. V was clipped by 5 bases and J by 0 bases, with 13 bases between them. The CDR3 has 15 residues. The CDR3 bases are TGTGCCAGCAGCCAACCATCCGCAGCTAACTATGGCTACACCTTC. Protein sequence: CASSQPSAANYGYTF. The whole variable domain, filled in from reference TRBV7-2 and TRBJ1-2, reads GAGVSQSPSNKVTEKGKDVELRCDPISGHTALYWYRQSLGQGLEFLIYFQGNSAPDKSGLPSDRFSAERTGGSVSTLTIQRTQQEDSAVYLCASSQPSAANYGYTFGSGTRLTVV.

This chain joins TRBV6-5 and TRBJ2-6; D uncertain. Trimming pared 4 bases from V and 2 bases from J, leaving 3 bases between. The CDR3 is 13 residues long. Germline V lookup: CDR1 MNHEY, CDR2 SVGAGI. The CDR3, as DNA: TGTGCCAGCAGTTCGGCTGGGGCCAACGTCCTGACTTTC. Translation gives CASSSAGANVLTF.

This clone is large (0.1 to 1%). This chain links TRBV5-5 with TRBJ2-7; TRBD1 might be the D (5 bases). This CDR3 has 14 residues. V shed 2 bases and J shed 2 bases, with 11 bases lying between them. Germline CDR1 is SGHKS and CDR2 is YYEKEE (reference sequence). CDR3 loop: CASSLGAGTYEQYF. The CDR3 DNA sequence: TGTGCCAGCAGCTTAGGTGCAGGGACCTACGAGCAGTACTTC. The full variable domain, completed using reference TRBV5-5 and TRBJ2-7, is DAGVTQSPTHLIKTRGQQVTLRCSPISGHKSVSWYQQVLGQGPQFIFQYYEKEERGRGNFPDRFSARQFPNYSSELNVNALLLGDSALYLCASSLGAGTYEQYFGPGTRLTVT.

V usage is TRBV5-6 and J usage is TRBJ1-2; 7 positions match TRBD1. Germline CDR1 is SGHDT and CDR2 is YYEEEE. This CDR3 comprises 18 residues. V was pared by 0 bases and J by 3 bases, with 14 bases of the junction left unmatched. The CDR3 DNA reads TGTGCCAGCAGCTTGGGAGTGAGGGGGCGCGGCCTTTACTATGGCTACACCTTC. This translates into CASSLGVRGRGLYYGYTF.

The chain couples TRBV10-2 to TRBJ1-5; 8 bases map to TRBD1. Germline V gene data show CDR1 as WSHSY and CDR2 as SAAADI. This CDR3 region has 13 residues. V lost 4 bases, J lost 6 bases, and 2 bases stayed unmatched. Written as DNA, the CDR3 is TGCGCCAGCAGTGGACAGGGGAGTCAGCCCCAGCATTTT. The encoded protein is CASSGQGSQPQHF.